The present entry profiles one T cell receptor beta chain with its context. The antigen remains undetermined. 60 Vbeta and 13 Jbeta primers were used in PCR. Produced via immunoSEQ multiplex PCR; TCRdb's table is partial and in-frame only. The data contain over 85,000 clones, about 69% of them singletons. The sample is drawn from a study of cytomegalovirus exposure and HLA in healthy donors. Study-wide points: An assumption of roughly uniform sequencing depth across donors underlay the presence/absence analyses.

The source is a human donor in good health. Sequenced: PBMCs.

The CDR3 nucleotides are TGTGCCAGCACCCGTTACGAGCAGTACTTC. It encodes CASTRYEQYF. The rearrangement uses TRBV25-1 and TRBJ2-5; D gene uncertain. The J call is doubtful: the DNA matches TRBJ2-7 better. This CDR3 has 10 amino acids. The V gene's germline CDR1 is MGHDK and CDR2 SYGVNS.